This passage covers 7 T cell receptor beta chains from one sample sequenced in a study of radiation and T cells in renal cell carcinoma. The treatment was: 15 Gy SBRT to primary tumor, nephrectomy 4 weeks later. Sequencing used immunoSEQ multiplex PCR; TCRdb keeps in-frame clones, though not all of them. The sample records roughly 23,000 clones, around 49% being singletons. Here the sequenced sample was tumor tissue, taken from a patient whose treatment included radiotherapy and nephrectomy. The receptors stem from a woman between 45 and 60 years old with renal cell carcinoma.

The V and J genes are TRBV25-1 and TRBJ2-7, with D possibly being TRBD2 (7 bases). The CDR3 is 14 residues long. Trimming left V 7 bases short and J 3 bases short, with 16 bases between. Germline CDR1 and CDR2: MGHDK and SYGVNS. The CDR3 bases are TGTGCCAGCACTCCGAAGGGGGGGGACTACGAGCAGTACTTC. Translation gives CASTPKGGDYEQYF.

In its sample, this clone ranks as medium-sized (0.01 to 0.1%). This chain connects TRBV9 to TRBJ1-1; TRBD1 might be the D (5 bases). In germline, CDR1 is SGDLS, CDR2 YYNGEE. V was shortened by 3 bases and J by 1 base, with 10 bases between the two germline ends. The CDR3 covers 14 residues. CDR3 DNA: TGTGCCAGCAGCGCCGACAGCAAGAACACTGAAGCTTTCTTT. Encoded protein: CASSADSKNTEAFF.

This rearrangement joins TRBV9 to TRBJ1-3; D is possibly TRBD1 (6 bases). The CDR3 has 12 residues. The V end lost 4 bases, the J end lost 8 bases, and 10 bases lay between the germline ends. Germline-derived CDR1 and CDR2 are SGDLS and YYNGEE. CDR3 in DNA: TGTGCCAGCAGCCAAGAGGGGGACACCATATATTTT. It specifies CASSQEGDTIYF. Combining the CDR3 with reference TRBV9 and TRBJ1-3 gives the whole variable domain DSGVTQTPKHLITATGQRVTLRCSPRSGDLSVYWYQQSLDQGLQFLIQYYNGEERAKGNILERFSAQQFPDLHSELNLSSLELGDSALYFCASSQEGDTIYFGEGSWLTVV.

The rearrangement joins TRBV27 to TRBJ1-1; D might be TRBD1 (6 bases). Trimming cost V 3 bases and J 3 bases, with 8 bases left between them. Germline CDR1 MNHEY, CDR2 SMNVEV (reference sequence). The CDR3 has 13 amino acids. The CDR3 here is CASSLQGHTEAFF. In nucleotides, the CDR3 is TGTGCCAGCAGTTTGCAGGGGCACACTGAAGCTTTCTTT.

A single count supports this clone. J is TRBJ2-2 and V is TRBV7-9; no clear D. There are 16 residues in the CDR3. From germline, CDR1 is SEHNR and CDR2 FQNEAQ (reference sequence). The ends were cut back, 0 bases at V and 0 bases at J, with 8 bases in the middle. The CDR3 is CASSLANSPNTGELFF. The CDR3 bases are TGTGCCAGCAGCTTAGCAAACAGTCCGAACACCGGGGAGCTGTTTTTT. The complete variable domain, with remaining parts taken from reference TRBV7-9 and TRBJ2-2, reads DTGVSQNPRHKITKRGQNVTFRCDPISEHNRLYWYRQTLGQGPEFLTYFQNEAQLEKSRLLSDRFSAERPKGSFSTLEIQRTEQGDSAMYLCASSLANSPNTGELFFGEGSRLTVL.

This clone appeared many times. Other DNA sequences in this sample translate to the same CDR3. The V gene is TRBV4-1, the J gene TRBJ2-2, with D hard to call. Trimming shortened V by 1 base and J by 2 bases, and 11 bases separated the two germline ends. CDR1 and CDR2 from the germline V gene are MGHRA and YSYEKL. This CDR3 comprises 16 residues. DNA of the CDR3: TGCGCCAGCAGCCAAGTAGCTGGCCTCAACACCGGGGAGCTGTTTTTT. Translating gives CASSQVAGLNTGELFF.

The gene calls are TRBV6-6 and TRBJ2-7; tentative D call: TRBD1 (5 bases). The germline gives CDR1 MNHNY, CDR2 SVGAGI (reference sequence). The CDR3 spans 14 residues. V was pared by 6 bases and J by 3 bases, with 15 bases between. CDR3 region: CASSSREINYEQYF. The DNA of the CDR3 is TGTGCCAGCAGCTCCAGGGAAATTAACTACGAGCAGTACTTC.